The 14 T cell receptor beta chains below all came from one sample that was sequenced in a study of T cells in narcolepsy. Clones were read by immunoSEQ multiplex PCR, and TCRdb kept only the in-frame ones, dropping some. The sample consists of about 27,000 clones, about 89% of them appearing once. Sequencing was performed on CD45RA- memory CD4+ T cells from PBMCs. The receptor set was obtained from a human donor with narcolepsy.

This clone has only a few counts. The chain links TRBV5-1 to TRBJ2-1, with D possibly TRBD1 on 6 matching bases. Germline V gene data show CDR1 as SGHRS and CDR2 as YFSETQ. CDR3 length: 15 residues. Trimming cost V 0 bases and J 0 bases, with 7 bases left between them. The CDR3 sequence: CASSLGTDSYNEQFF. The CDR3 DNA sequence: TGCGCCAGCAGCTTGGGGACAGACTCCTACAATGAGCAGTTCTTC.

The V call is TRBV5-6, the J call TRBJ2-2; D unclear. This CDR3 region has 12 residues. Germline CDR1 and CDR2: SGHDT and YYEEEE. V dropped 0 bases and J dropped 7 bases, with 4 bases sitting between them. In DNA form, the CDR3 reads TGTGCCAGCAGCTTGGGAGGCGGGGAGCTGTTTTTT. Residues: CASSLGGGELFF. The full variable domain, its missing parts supplied by reference TRBV5-6 and TRBJ2-2, is DAGVTQSPTHLIKTRGQQVTLRCSPKSGHDTVSWYQQALGQGPQFIFQYYEEEERQRGNFPDRFSGHQFPNYSSELNVNALLLGDSALYLCASSLGGGELFFGEGSRLTVL.

The rearrangement uses TRBV5-4 and TRBJ2-7; TRBD2 matches at 11 bases. The V segment lost 0 bases and the J segment 3 bases; nucleotides outside the gene matches: 5. This CDR3 comprises 16 residues. Germline CDR1 reads SGHNT; CDR2 reads YYREEE (reference sequence). CDR3: CASSLGASGGSYEQYF. As DNA, the CDR3 is TGTGCCAGCAGCTTGGGGGCTAGCGGGGGGAGCTACGAGCAGTACTTC.

This rearrangement joins TRBV5-1 to TRBJ1-1; no clear D gene. In germline, CDR1 is SGHRS, CDR2 YFSETQ. The V gene lost 3 bases and the J gene lost 1 base, with 10 bases spanning the gap. The CDR3 contains 14 residues. The CDR3 region is CASSSASGNTEAFF. In DNA form, the CDR3 reads TGCGCCAGCAGCTCAGCCTCGGGGAACACTGAAGCTTTCTTT. Full variable domain (remainder filled in from reference TRBV5-1 and TRBJ1-1): KAGVTQTPRYLIKTRGQQVTLSCSPISGHRSVSWYQQTPGQGLQFLFEYFSETQRNKGNFPGRFSGRQFSNSRSEMNVSTLELGDSALYLCASSSASGNTEAFFGQGTRLTVV.

This chain links TRBV5-5 with TRBJ2-4, with 7 bases aligning to TRBD2. This CDR3 comprises 14 residues. The junction had 9 bases not matched to a gene; V was cut back by 4 bases and J by 8 bases. Per germline, CDR1 SGHKS and CDR2 YYEKEE (reference sequence). The CDR3 reads CASSTLALQDIQYF. The CDR3 nucleotides read TGTGCCAGCAGCACACTAGCGCTACAGGACATTCAGTACTTC.

This chain links TRBV28 with TRBJ1-2; D unclear. CDR1 and CDR2 from the germline V gene are MDHEN and SYDVKM. The CDR3 spans 17 residues. The germline V and J ends were trimmed by 3 bases and 0 bases, with 17 bases remaining between them. For the CDR3, the DNA is TGTGCCAGCAGTTTCGGTGGCCAACCAGGTACTAACTATGGCTACACCTTC. As protein: CASSFGGQPGTNYGYTF.

J is TRBJ2-1 and V is TRBV7-9; D is ambiguous. The CDR3 has 11 amino acids. The germline CDR1 and CDR2 sequences are SEHNR and FQNEAQ (reference sequence). Trimming left V 3 bases short and J 6 bases short, with 3 bases between. The CDR3 region has the DNA TGTGCCAGCAGCTTTAGCAATGAGCAGTTCTTC. Protein product: CASSFSNEQFF.

The J gene is TRBJ1-4, the V gene TRBV7-9, with 7 bases that match TRBD1. Germline CDR1 reads SEHNR; CDR2 reads FQNEAQ (reference sequence). J was trimmed by 4 bases and V by 4 bases; bases with no gene match: 6. The CDR3 loop spans 15 amino acids. The CDR3 loop is CASSSDRANNEKLFF. The CDR3 region has the DNA TGTGCCAGCAGCTCCGACAGGGCCAATAATGAAAAACTGTTTTTT. Based on the CDR3 plus reference TRBV7-9 and TRBJ1-4, the full variable domain is DTGVSQNPRHKITKRGQNVTFRCDPISEHNRLYWYRQTLGQGPEFLTYFQNEAQLEKSRLLSDRFSAERPKGSFSTLEIQRTEQGDSAMYLCASSSDRANNEKLFFGSGTQLSVL.

This chain uses TRBV19 with TRBJ2-6; 8 nucleotides line up with TRBD1. Germline V gene sequence: CDR1 LNHDA, CDR2 SQIVND (reference sequence). V gave up 5 bases and J gave up 12 bases; unmatched junction bases: 6. The CDR3 totals 13 residues. The CDR3 spells CASSSQGAGVLTF. For the CDR3, the DNA is TGTGCCAGTAGTTCCCAGGGGGCGGGCGTCCTGACTTTC.

Only one count was recorded for this clone. This rearrangement joins TRBV5-1 to TRBJ2-1, with 7 bases fitting TRBD1. The length of the CDR3 is 17 residues. Germline V gene sequence: CDR1 SGHRS, CDR2 YFSETQ. V lost 0 bases and J lost 5; bases outside the gene matches: 11. CDR3 sequence: CASSLVEGASANNEQFF. CDR3 nucleotide sequence: TGCGCCAGCAGCTTGGTCGAGGGGGCCTCGGCAAACAATGAGCAGTTCTTC.

V and J are TRBV7-9 and TRBJ2-3, with D possibly matching TRBD1 (6 bases). V was shortened by 5 bases and J by 2 bases, with 17 bases between the two germline ends. The CDR3 is made up of 16 amino acids. CDR1 and CDR2 (germline): SEHNR, FQNEAQ (reference sequence). DNA of the CDR3: TGTGCCAGCAGCGTCCCCGGACAGATTATCACAGATACGCAGTATTTT. This sequence encodes CASSVPGQIITDTQYF.

This chain joins TRBV7-2 and TRBJ1-4; no firm D call. There are 13 residues in the CDR3. V was cut by 5 bases and J by 7 bases, with 11 bases left in between. CDR1 is SGHTA and CDR2 is FQGNSA in the germline V gene. The CDR3 sequence: CASSIRWPEKLFF. In DNA, the CDR3 is TGTGCCAGCAGCATTAGGTGGCCTGAAAAACTGTTTTTT.

This clone has only a few counts. The CDR3 nucleotides are TGTGCCAGTATAGACAGGGTTTCCGGGGAGCTGTTTTTT. This translates into CASIDRVSGELFF. This chain joins TRBV28 and TRBJ2-2; 7 bases are shared with TRBD1. In germline, CDR1 is MDHEN, CDR2 SYDVKM. V dropped 9 bases and J dropped 6; count of bases not matched to a gene: 7. The CDR3 extends over 13 amino acids.

The CDR3 region has the DNA TGTGCCAGCAGAGCCCCTAGCGGGGGGGCGTCCGAGCAGTTCTTC. Protein product: CASRAPSGGASEQFF. The chain links TRBV7-9 to TRBJ2-1; TRBD2 matches at 12 bases. CDR1 is SEHNR, CDR2 FQNEAQ, per germline (reference sequence). J gave up 10 bases and V 6 bases, and 10 bases lay outside the gene matches. CDR3 length equals 15 residues. The full variable domain, completed using reference TRBV7-9 and TRBJ2-1, is DTGVSQNPRHKITKRGQNVTFRCDPISEHNRLYWYRQTLGQGPEFLTYFQNEAQLEKSRLLSDRFSAERPKGSFSTLEIQRTEQGDSAMYLCASRAPSGGASEQFFGPGTRLTVL.